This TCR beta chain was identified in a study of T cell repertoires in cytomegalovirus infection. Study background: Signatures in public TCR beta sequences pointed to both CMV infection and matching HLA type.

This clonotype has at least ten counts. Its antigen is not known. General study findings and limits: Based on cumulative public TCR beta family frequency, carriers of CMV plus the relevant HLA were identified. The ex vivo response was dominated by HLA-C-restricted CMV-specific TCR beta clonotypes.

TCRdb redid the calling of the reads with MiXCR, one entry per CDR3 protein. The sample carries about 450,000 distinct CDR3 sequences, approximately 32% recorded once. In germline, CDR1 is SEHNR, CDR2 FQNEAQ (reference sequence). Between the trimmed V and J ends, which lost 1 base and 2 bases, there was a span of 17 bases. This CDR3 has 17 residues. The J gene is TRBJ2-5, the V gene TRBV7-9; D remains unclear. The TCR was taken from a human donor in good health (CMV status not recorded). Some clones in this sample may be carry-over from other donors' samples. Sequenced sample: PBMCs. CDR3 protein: CASSLVGSRTAQETQYF. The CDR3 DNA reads TGTGCCAGCAGCTTAGTTGGTTCCCGGACGGCGCAAGAGACCCAGTACTTC. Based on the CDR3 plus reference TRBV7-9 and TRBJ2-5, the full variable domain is DTGVSQNPRHKITKRGQNVTFRCDPISEHNRLYWYRQTLGQGPEFLTYFQNEAQLEKSRLLSDRFSAERPKGSFSTLEIQRTEQGDSAMYLCASSLVGSRTAQETQYFGPGTRLLVL.